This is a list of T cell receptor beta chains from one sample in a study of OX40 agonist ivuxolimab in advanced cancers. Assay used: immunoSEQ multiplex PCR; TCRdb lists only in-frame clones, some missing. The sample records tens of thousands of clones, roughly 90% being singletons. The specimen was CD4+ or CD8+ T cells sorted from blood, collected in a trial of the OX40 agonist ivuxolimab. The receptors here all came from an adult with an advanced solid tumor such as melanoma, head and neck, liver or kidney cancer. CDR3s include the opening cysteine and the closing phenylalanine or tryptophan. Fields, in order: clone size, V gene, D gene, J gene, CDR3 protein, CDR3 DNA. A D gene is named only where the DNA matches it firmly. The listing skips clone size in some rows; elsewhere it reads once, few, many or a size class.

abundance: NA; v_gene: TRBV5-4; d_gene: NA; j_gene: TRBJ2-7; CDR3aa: CASSLARGGGSYEQYF; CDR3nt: TGTGCCAGCAGCTTGGCCCGGGGAGGGGGCTCCTACGAGCAGTACTTC
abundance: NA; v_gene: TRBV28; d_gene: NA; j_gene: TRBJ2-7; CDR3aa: CASSLGGLVGYEQYF; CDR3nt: TGTGCCAGCAGTCTCGGGGGACTGGTTGGGTACGAGCAGTACTTC
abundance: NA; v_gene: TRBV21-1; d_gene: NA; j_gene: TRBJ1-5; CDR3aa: CASSKAQVTGVYEPQHF; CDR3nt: TGTGCCAGCAGCAAAGCTCAGGTGACAGGGGTCTATGAGCCCCAGCATTTT
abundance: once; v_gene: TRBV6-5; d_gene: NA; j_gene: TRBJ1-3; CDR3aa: CASREEGRNTIYF; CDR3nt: TGTGCCAGCCGGGAGGAGGGAAGAAACACCATATATTTT
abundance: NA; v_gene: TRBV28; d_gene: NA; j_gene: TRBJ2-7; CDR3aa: CASSFLGPGKVGGEQYF; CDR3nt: TGTGCCAGCAGTTTCCTGGGGCCTGGCAAGGTCGGTGGCGAGCAGTACTTC
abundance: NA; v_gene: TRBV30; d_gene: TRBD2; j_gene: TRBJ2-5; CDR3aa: CAWSLFSGTETQYF; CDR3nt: TGTGCCTGGAGCCTCTTTAGCGGGACGGAGACCCAGTACTTC
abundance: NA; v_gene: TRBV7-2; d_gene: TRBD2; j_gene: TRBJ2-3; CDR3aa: CASSFTSGSDTQYF; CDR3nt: TGTGCCAGCAGCTTCACTAGCGGGTCAGATACGCAGTATTTT
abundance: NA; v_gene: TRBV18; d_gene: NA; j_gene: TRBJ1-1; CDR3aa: CASSPQEATEAFF; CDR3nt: TGTGCCAGCTCACCCCAGGAGGCGACTGAAGCTTTCTTT
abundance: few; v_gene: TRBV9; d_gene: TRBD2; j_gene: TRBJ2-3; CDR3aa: CASSVAPGTSDPSTDTQYF; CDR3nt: TGTGCCAGCAGCGTAGCCCCGGGGACTAGCGATCCTAGCACAGATACGCAGTATTTT
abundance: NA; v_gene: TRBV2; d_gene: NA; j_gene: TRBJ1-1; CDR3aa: CASITEDTEAFF; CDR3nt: TGTGCCAGCATTACGGAGGACACTGAAGCTTTCTTT
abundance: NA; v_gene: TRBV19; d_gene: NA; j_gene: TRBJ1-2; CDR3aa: CASSIPGTNYGYTF; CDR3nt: TGTGCCAGTAGTATCCCCGGCACTAACTATGGCTACACCTTC
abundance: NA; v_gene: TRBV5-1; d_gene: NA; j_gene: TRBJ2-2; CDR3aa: CASSLGVAGELFF; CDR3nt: TGCGCCAGCAGCTTGGGGGTCGCCGGGGAGCTGTTTTTT
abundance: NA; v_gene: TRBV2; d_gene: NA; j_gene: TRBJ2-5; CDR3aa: CASSPPTGSQETQYF; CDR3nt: TGTGCCAGCAGTCCCCCGACCGGGAGCCAAGAGACCCAGTACTTC
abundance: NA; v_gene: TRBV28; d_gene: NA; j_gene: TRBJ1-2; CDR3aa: CASGPKHEGYTF; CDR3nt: TGTGCCAGCGGCCCCAAGCATGAGGGCTACACCTTC
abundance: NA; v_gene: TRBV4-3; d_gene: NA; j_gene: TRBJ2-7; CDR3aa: CASSQAFRGHYEQYF; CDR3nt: TGCGCCAGCAGCCAAGCGTTCCGCGGACACTACGAGCAGTACTTC